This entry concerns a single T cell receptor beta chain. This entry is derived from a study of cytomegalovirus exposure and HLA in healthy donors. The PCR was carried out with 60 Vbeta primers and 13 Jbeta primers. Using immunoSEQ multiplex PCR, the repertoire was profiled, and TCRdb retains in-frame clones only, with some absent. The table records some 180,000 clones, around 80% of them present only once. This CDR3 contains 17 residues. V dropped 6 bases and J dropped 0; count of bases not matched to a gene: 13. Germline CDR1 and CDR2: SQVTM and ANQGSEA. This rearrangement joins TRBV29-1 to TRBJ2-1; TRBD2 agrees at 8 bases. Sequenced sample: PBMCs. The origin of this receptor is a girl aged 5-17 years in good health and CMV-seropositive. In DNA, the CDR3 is TGCAGCGTGTACGGAGTAGCGGGATCTCTCTCCTACAATGAGCAGTTCTTC. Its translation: CSVYGVAGSLSYNEQFF.